The clone carrying this T cell receptor (beta chain) was observed a handful of times. Its antigen is as yet unknown. Germline V lookup: CDR1 SQVTM, CDR2 ANQGSEA. This CDR3 has 14 residues. Trimming took off 3 bases at V and 7 bases at J, with 18 bases between the two ends. MiXCR, run by TCRdb on the RT-PCR reads, gives a single entry per CDR3 protein. Found here are 540,000 or so distinct CDR3 sequences, 13% of them singletons; the top ten hold around 13%. The sample comes from a study of response to subunit inactivated influenza vaccine. Whole-study results and caveats: The authors proposed limited new T cell recruitment per seasonal influenza vaccination.

The chain uses TRBV29-1 and TRBJ2-5; D may be TRBD2 (5 bases). The sample was PBMCs from blood, taken about 40 days after vaccination. The TCR originated in a man aged 45-60 years who received an inactivated influenza vaccine. The CDR3 DNA is TGCAGCGTTGACCAAAACGGGGTTACTGGGACCCAGTACTTC. Encoded protein: CSVDQNGVTGTQYF.